The 26 T cell receptor beta chains reported below all come from one sample, sequenced in a study of shared clonotypes between healthy human individuals. In the naive CD8 group, cells lacked CD45RO and were positively selected for CCR7, so terminally differentiated effector memory CD45RA+ cells were left out. The table came from immunoSEQ multiplex PCR; TCRdb's copy has only in-frame clones and leaves some out. The sample has some 2 million clones, about 95% seen once. The specimen was naive CD8+ T cells sorted from blood. The source is a man aged 18 to 29 in good health.

This chain joins TRBV7-9 and TRBJ2-2, with 9 bases fitting TRBD2. Trimming removed 4 bases from V and 1 base from J; junction bases left unmatched: 4. The germline V gene has CDR1 SEHNR and CDR2 FQNEAQ (reference sequence). The CDR3 is 16 residues long. This chain's CDR3 is CASSSHSGRNTGELFF. CDR3 sequence (DNA): TGTGCCAGCAGCTCTCATAGCGGGAGGAACACCGGGGAGCTGTTTTTT. Supplemented by reference TRBV7-9 and TRBJ2-2, the full variable domain reads DTGVSQNPRHKITKRGQNVTFRCDPISEHNRLYWYRQTLGQGPEFLTYFQNEAQLEKSRLLSDRFSAERPKGSFSTLEIQRTEQGDSAMYLCASSSHSGRNTGELFFGEGSRLTVL.

J is TRBJ2-7 and V is TRBV6-5; no reliable D call. The CDR3 loop spans 11 amino acids. Germline V gives CDR1 MNHEY, CDR2 SVGAGI. V was clipped by 5 bases and J by 6 bases, with 8 bases between them. In nucleotides, the CDR3 is TGTGCCAGCAGTGAGTCATCCGAGCAGTACTTC. Protein product: CASSESSEQYF.

This clone was observed a handful of times. The rearrangement joins TRBV10-2 to TRBJ1-2; D may be TRBD1 (5 bases). The CDR3 sequence is 13 residues long. The germline V gene encodes CDR1 WSHSY and CDR2 SAAADI. V shed 2 bases and J shed 6 bases, with 10 bases lying between them. CDR3 nucleotide sequence: TGCGCCAGCAGTGAGGCCGGGACGGATGGCTACACCTTC. Translation: CASSEAGTDGYTF.

The genes are TRBV30 and TRBJ1-1; a possible D gene is TRBD1 (6 bases). V was cut by 0 bases and J by 4 bases, with 12 bases left in between. From germline, CDR1 is GTSNPN and CDR2 SVGIG (reference sequence). This CDR3 region has 14 residues. The CDR3 protein is CAWSVGTGSTEAFF. DNA of the CDR3: TGTGCCTGGAGTGTAGGCACAGGGTCCACTGAAGCTTTCTTT.

In the case of this clone: The identical CDR3 is also encoded by other nucleotide sequences in the sample. The V gene is TRBV28, the J gene TRBJ1-4; D call uncertain. Trimming shortened V by 9 bases and J by 0 bases, and 11 bases separated the two germline ends. The CDR3 has 14 residues. Germline V gives CDR1 MDHEN, CDR2 SYDVKM. The CDR3 DNA is TGTGCCAGTCGCTCTCTGGCAACTAATGAAAAACTGTTTTTT. Protein sequence: CASRSLATNEKLFF.

The V and J genes are TRBV6-5 and TRBJ1-1; D not resolved. The CDR3 extends over 13 amino acids. V was pared by 7 bases and J by 0 bases, with 9 bases between. From germline, CDR1 is MNHEY and CDR2 SVGAGI. The CDR3 DNA is TGTGCCAGCATCGGGCAGATGAACACTGAAGCTTTCTTT. This sequence encodes CASIGQMNTEAFF.

The rearrangement links TRBV30 to TRBJ2-5, with 9 bases fitting TRBD2. The germline V gene encodes CDR1 GTSNPN and CDR2 SVGIG (reference sequence). J was trimmed by 5 bases and V by 8 bases; bases with no gene match: 12. The CDR3 is made up of 14 amino acids. The CDR3 sequence is CAGQGTSSSETQYF. In DNA, the CDR3 is TGTGCCGGTCAGGGGACTAGCAGTTCGGAGACCCAGTACTTC.

This sequence joins TRBV28 and TRBJ2-4, with 8 bases lining up with TRBD1. CDR1 is MDHEN, CDR2 SYDVKM, per germline. The CDR3 consists of 12 residues. Trimming took 6 bases from V and 14 from J; bases not matched to a gene: 9. Here the CDR3 reads CASSRTGYDEYF. In DNA form, the CDR3 reads TGTGCCAGCAGCCGGACAGGGTATGACGAGTACTTC.

The chain combines TRBV27 with TRBJ2-7; 10 nucleotides agree with TRBD2. J was trimmed by 2 bases and V by 3 bases; bases with no gene match: 7. The CDR3 runs to 16 residues. In germline, CDR1 is MNHEY, CDR2 SMNVEV (reference sequence). This CDR3 is CASSFSSGGLAYEQYF. The DNA of the CDR3 is TGTGCCAGCAGTTTTTCTAGCGGGGGTTTAGCCTACGAGCAGTACTTC.

DNA of the CDR3: TGTGCCTGGAGTAGCGCGACTCACAATGAGCAGTTCTTC. Protein sequence: CAWSSATHNEQFF. The chain carries TRBV30 and TRBJ2-1, with D uncertain. The V gene lost 2 bases and the J gene lost 5 bases, with 10 bases spanning the gap. The germline CDR1 and CDR2 sequences are GTSNPN and SVGIG (reference sequence). The CDR3 is made up of 13 amino acids. The whole variable domain, filled in from reference TRBV30 and TRBJ2-1, reads SQTIHQWPATLVQPVGSPLSLECTVEGTSNPNLYWYRQAAGRGLQLLFYSVGIGQISSEVPQNLSASRPQDRQFILSSKKLLLSDSGFYLCAWSSATHNEQFFGPGTRLTVL.

For this clone: Other nucleotide sequences from this sample produce the same CDR3. The rearrangement links TRBV30 to TRBJ2-5; D not certain. The length of the CDR3 is 13 residues. The V and J ends lost 0 bases and 1 base respectively, with 6 bases between them. The germline V gene encodes CDR1 GTSNPN and CDR2 SVGIG (reference sequence). In DNA, the CDR3 is TGTGCCTGGAGTGTAGGCAGCCAAGAGACCCAGTACTTC. Translation: CAWSVGSQETQYF. Drawing the rest from reference TRBV30 and TRBJ2-5, the complete variable domain is SQTIHQWPATLVQPVGSPLSLECTVEGTSNPNLYWYRQAAGRGLQLLFYSVGIGQISSEVPQNLSASRPQDRQFILSSKKLLLSDSGFYLCAWSVGSQETQYFGPGTRLLVL.

The chain employs TRBV27 and TRBJ2-7; TRBD2 might be the D (5 bases). This CDR3 is built from 13 residues. The V gene lost 6 bases and the J gene lost 4 bases, with 13 bases spanning the gap. Germline-derived CDR1 and CDR2 are MNHEY and SMNVEV (reference sequence). The CDR3 sequence is CASSLVGDYEQYF. As DNA, the CDR3 is TGTGCCAGCAGCCTCGTCGGGGATTACGAGCAGTACTTC.

As DNA, the CDR3 is TGCGCCAGCAGTGGTACAGGGAGGATCTACGAGCAGTACTTC. Residues: CASSGTGRIYEQYF. V usage is TRBV10-2 and J usage is TRBJ2-7, with D perhaps assigned TRBD1 or TRBD2 (6 bases each). Trimming cost V 4 bases and J 3 bases, with 13 bases left between them. This CDR3 has 14 amino acids. Germline CDR1 and CDR2: WSHSY and SAAADI.

Concerning this clone itself: The sample carries other DNA sequences with the same CDR3. The genes are TRBV6-5 and TRBJ1-5; TRBD1 agrees at 9 bases. Germline V gene sequence: CDR1 MNHEY, CDR2 SVGAGI. This CDR3 spans 14 amino acids. The trim removed 6 bases at V and 4 bases at J, leaving 4 bases unmatched. The CDR3 DNA reads as TGTGCCAGCAGGGGCGGACAGGGGAATCAGCCCCAGCATTTT. Translation gives CASRGGQGNQPQHF.

The CDR3, as DNA: TGTGCCACCAGCAGAGATCTAGGGGAAGAGACCCAGTACTTC. Protein: CATSRDLGEETQYF. The chain joins TRBV15 to TRBJ2-5; D perhaps matches TRBD1 (5 bases). This CDR3 contains 14 residues. V was trimmed by 0 bases and J by 3 bases, leaving 8 bases between them. Per germline, CDR1 LNHNV and CDR2 YYDKDF (reference sequence).

The CDR3 here is CASSLLQSQETQYF. In DNA, the CDR3 is TGTGCCAGCAGTTTATTACAGAGCCAAGAGACCCAGTACTTC. The gene calls are TRBV27 and TRBJ2-5, with unresolved D. This CDR3 spans 14 amino acids. Between the trimmed V and J ends, which lost 1 base and 1 base, there was a span of 7 bases. Germline CDR1 is MNHEY and CDR2 is SMNVEV (reference sequence).

The chain has TRBV10-2 and TRBJ2-3; D call uncertain. The V end lost 2 bases, the J end lost 5 bases, and 5 bases lay between the germline ends. The CDR3 covers 12 residues. Germline-derived CDR1 and CDR2 are WSHSY and SAAADI. The CDR3 loop reads CASSEAGDTQYF. The CDR3 coding sequence is TGCGCCAGCAGTGAGGCCGGAGATACGCAGTATTTT.

The CDR3 DNA is TGTGCCAGCAGTTACTTTCAGGGCTCCTACAATGAGCAGTTCTTC. Protein: CASSYFQGSYNEQFF. The chain uses TRBV6-5 and TRBJ2-1; D is perhaps TRBD1 (5 bases). Germline V CDR1 and CDR2: MNHEY, SVGAGI. The V end was cut by 1 base, the J end by 0 bases, with 7 bases between. This CDR3 contains 15 residues.

The chain is built from TRBV4-1 and TRBJ1-2; no reliable D call. Trimming pared 0 bases from V and 6 bases from J, leaving 20 bases between. From germline, CDR1 is MGHRA and CDR2 YSYEKL. CDR3 length: 17 amino acids. DNA of the CDR3: TGCGCCAGCAGCCAAGATCGTAGTTCGGCCGCGGCGGATGGCTACACCTTC. It codes for CASSQDRSSAAADGYTF.

This chain links TRBV4-1 with TRBJ1-2; 7 bases are a match to TRBD1. The CDR3 sequence is 13 residues long. The germline V gene encodes CDR1 MGHRA and CDR2 YSYEKL. After removal of 4 bases from V and 5 bases from J, the junction contained 4 bases not matched to a gene. The CDR3 DNA reads TGCGCCAGCAGCCCTAAGACAGGGTATGGCTACACCTTC. Translation gives CASSPKTGYGYTF.

J is TRBJ2-7 and V is TRBV6-5; 7 bases fit TRBD1. CDR1 is MNHEY, CDR2 SVGAGI, per germline. The CDR3 is made up of 14 amino acids. V was pared by 5 bases and J by 3 bases, with 7 bases of the junction left unmatched. CDR3 bases: TGTGCCAGCAGTAACAGGGGCGCCGGCTACGAGCAGTACTTC. Protein: CASSNRGAGYEQYF.

The chain couples TRBV13 to TRBJ1-4, with D possibly being TRBD1 (6 bases). Trimming removed 4 bases at V and 1 base at J, with 10 bases between. This CDR3 is built from 15 residues. Germline V CDR1 and CDR2: PRHDT, FYEKMQ (reference sequence). This CDR3 is CASSSQGGTNEKLFF. In nucleotides, the CDR3 is TGTGCCAGCAGCTCACAGGGTGGAACTAATGAAAAACTGTTTTTT.

The J gene is TRBJ2-2, the V gene TRBV2; possible D gene TRBD1, 6 bases. V was cut by 5 bases and J by 5 bases, with 9 bases left in between. The CDR3 is made up of 13 amino acids. Germline values: CDR1 SNHLY, CDR2 FYNNEI. CDR3 region: CASSQGNTGELFF. The CDR3 DNA sequence: TGTGCCAGCAGTCAGGGGAATACCGGGGAGCTGTTTTTT.

V and J are TRBV27 and TRBJ2-7; D gene ambiguous. The CDR3 sequence is 12 residues long. Germline values: CDR1 MNHEY, CDR2 SMNVEV (reference sequence). Trimming left V 8 bases short and J 2 bases short, with 10 bases between. The CDR3, as DNA: TGTGCCAGCCTCGGCCAGACCTACGAGCAGTACTTC. It is translated as CASLGQTYEQYF.

The rearrangement links TRBV7-2 to TRBJ2-1; D is ambiguous. V was clipped by 5 bases and J by 9 bases, with 26 bases between them. Germline values: CDR1 SGHTA, CDR2 FQGNSA. This CDR3 is built from 17 residues. Written as DNA, the CDR3 is TGTGCCAGCAGCCCCCTTGGGGTGGTTTTATTTGGTAGTGAGCAGTTCTTC. Its protein is CASSPLGVVLFGSEQFF.

The chain recombines TRBV28 with TRBJ2-3; TRBD2 matches at 9 bases. The germline CDR1 and CDR2 sequences are MDHEN and SYDVKM. V shed 4 bases and J 5 bases; nucleotides not matched to a gene: 7. The CDR3 runs 15 residues. This chain's CDR3 is CASSSPSGEGDTQYF. For the CDR3, the DNA is TGTGCCAGCAGTTCACCTAGCGGGGAGGGAGATACGCAGTATTTT.